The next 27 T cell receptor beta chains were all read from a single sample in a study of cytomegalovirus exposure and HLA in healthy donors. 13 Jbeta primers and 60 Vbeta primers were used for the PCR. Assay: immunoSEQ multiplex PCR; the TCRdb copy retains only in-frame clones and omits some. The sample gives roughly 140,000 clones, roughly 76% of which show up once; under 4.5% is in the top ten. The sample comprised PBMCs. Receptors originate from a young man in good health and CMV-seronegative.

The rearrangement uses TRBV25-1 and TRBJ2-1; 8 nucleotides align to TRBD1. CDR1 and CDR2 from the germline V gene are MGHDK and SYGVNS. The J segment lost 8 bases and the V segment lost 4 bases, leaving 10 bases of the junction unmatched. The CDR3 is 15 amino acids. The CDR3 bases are TGTGCCAGCAGTGTCGGGACAGGAGTCTTGGATGAGCAGTTCTTC. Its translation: CASSVGTGVLDEQFF.

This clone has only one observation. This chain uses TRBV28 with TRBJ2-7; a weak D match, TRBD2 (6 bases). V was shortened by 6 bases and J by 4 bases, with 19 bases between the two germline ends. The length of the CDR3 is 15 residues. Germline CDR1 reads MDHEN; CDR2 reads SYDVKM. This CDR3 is CASRRSGGVAYEQYF. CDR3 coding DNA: TGTGCCAGCAGGCGTAGTGGCGGGGTGGCATACGAGCAGTACTTC.

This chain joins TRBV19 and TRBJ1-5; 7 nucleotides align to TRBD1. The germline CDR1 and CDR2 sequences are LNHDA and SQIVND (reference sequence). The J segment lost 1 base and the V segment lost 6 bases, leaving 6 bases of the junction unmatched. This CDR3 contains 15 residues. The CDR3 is CASRPGTASNQPQHF. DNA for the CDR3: TGTGCCAGTAGGCCCGGGACAGCCAGCAATCAGCCCCAGCATTTT.

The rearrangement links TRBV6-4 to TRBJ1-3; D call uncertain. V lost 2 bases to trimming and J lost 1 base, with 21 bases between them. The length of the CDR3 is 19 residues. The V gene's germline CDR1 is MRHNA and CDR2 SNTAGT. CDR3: CASSDNEIRFGSSGNTIYF. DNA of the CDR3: TGTGCCAGCAGTGACAACGAGATACGGTTTGGTAGTTCTGGAAACACCATATATTTT.

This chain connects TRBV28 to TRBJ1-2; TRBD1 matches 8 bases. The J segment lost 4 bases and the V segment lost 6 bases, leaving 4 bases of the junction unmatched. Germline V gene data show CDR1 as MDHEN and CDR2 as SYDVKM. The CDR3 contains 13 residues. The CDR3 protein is CASRGGTGYGYTF. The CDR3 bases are TGTGCCAGCAGGGGGGGGACAGGCTATGGCTACACCTTC.

CDR3 region: CASSYSIQSRLSTQYF. The CDR3 DNA is TGTGCCAGCAGTTACTCGATTCAGTCTAGACTTTCGACCCAGTACTTC. The J gene is TRBJ2-5, the V gene TRBV6-5; D gene uncertain. CDR1 MNHEY and CDR2 SVGAGI come from the germline V gene. This CDR3 is built from 16 residues. Trimming took off 0 bases at V and 7 bases at J, with 18 bases between the two ends.

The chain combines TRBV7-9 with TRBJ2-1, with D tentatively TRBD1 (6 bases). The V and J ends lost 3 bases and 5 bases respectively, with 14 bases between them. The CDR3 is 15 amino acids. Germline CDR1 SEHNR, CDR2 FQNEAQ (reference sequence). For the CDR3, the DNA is TGTGCCAGCAGCTTTCCAGGGGTCTCGCACAATGAGCAGTTCTTC. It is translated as CASSFPGVSHNEQFF.

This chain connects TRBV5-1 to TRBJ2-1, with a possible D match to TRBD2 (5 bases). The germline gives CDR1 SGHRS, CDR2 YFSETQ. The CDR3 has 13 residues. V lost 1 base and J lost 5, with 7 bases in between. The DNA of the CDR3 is TGCGCCAGCAGCTTGTCACTAGACAATGAGCAGTTCTTC. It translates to CASSLSLDNEQFF.

CDR3 sequence reads: CASSVGLAGAADTEAFF. CDR3 coding DNA: TGTGCCAGCAGCGTAGGATTGGCGGGGGCTGCGGACACTGAAGCTTTCTTT. V usage is TRBV9 and J usage is TRBJ1-1; possibly TRBD1 for D (6 bases). From germline, CDR1 is SGDLS and CDR2 YYNGEE. Trimming took off 0 bases at V and 3 bases at J, with 18 bases between the two ends. The CDR3 is 17 residues long.

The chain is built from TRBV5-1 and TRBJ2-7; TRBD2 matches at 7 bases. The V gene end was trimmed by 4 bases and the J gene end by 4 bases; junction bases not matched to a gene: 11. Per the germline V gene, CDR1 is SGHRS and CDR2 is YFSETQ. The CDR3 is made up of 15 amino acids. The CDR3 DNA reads TGCGCCAGCAGCCCCCTCAGTACGGGAGGTTACGAGCAGTACTTC. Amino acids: CASSPLSTGGYEQYF.

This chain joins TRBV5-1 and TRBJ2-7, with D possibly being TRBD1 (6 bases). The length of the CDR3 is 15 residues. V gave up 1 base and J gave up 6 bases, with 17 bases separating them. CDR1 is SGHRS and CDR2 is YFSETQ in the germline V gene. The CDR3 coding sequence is TGCGCCAGCAGCTTGACCAGGGGCTCGTCCGTCGAGCAGTACTTC. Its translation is CASSLTRGSSVEQYF.

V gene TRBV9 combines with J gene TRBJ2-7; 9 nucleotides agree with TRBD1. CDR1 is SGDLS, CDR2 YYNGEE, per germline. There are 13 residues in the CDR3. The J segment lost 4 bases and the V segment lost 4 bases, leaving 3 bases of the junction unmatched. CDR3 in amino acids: CASSPGQGYEQYF. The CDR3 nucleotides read TGTGCCAGCAGCCCCGGACAGGGGTACGAGCAGTACTTC.

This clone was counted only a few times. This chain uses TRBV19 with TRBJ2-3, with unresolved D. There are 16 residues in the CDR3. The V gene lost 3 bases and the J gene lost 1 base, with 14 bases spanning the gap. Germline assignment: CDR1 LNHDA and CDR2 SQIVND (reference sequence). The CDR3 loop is CASSILSRSRTDTQYF. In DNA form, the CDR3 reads TGTGCCAGTAGTATCCTGTCTCGGAGCCGCACAGATACGCAGTATTTT.

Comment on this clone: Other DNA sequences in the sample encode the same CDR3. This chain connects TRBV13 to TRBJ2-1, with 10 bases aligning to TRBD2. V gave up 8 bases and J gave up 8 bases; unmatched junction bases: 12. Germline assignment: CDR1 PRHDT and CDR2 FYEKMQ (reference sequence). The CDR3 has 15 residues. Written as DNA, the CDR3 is TGTGCCAGCCACCAGGGGCTAGCGGGAGTCTATGAGCAGTTCTTC. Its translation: CASHQGLAGVYEQFF.

CDR3 amino acids: CASSPRTGGRKLFF. In DNA, the CDR3 is TGTGCCAGCAGTCCCAGGACAGGGGGTCGGAAACTGTTTTTT. This chain connects TRBV6-5 to TRBJ1-4; TRBD1 aligns across 10 bases. The J segment lost 11 bases and the V segment lost 5 bases, leaving 8 bases of the junction unmatched. This CDR3 contains 14 residues. The germline V gene has CDR1 MNHEY and CDR2 SVGAGI.

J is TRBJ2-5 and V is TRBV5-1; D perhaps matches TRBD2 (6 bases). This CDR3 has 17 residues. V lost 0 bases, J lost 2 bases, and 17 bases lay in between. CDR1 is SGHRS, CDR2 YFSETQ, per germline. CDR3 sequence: CASSLGGSGMFQETQYF. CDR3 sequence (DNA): TGCGCCAGCAGCTTGGGAGGTAGCGGCATGTTTCAAGAGACCCAGTACTTC.

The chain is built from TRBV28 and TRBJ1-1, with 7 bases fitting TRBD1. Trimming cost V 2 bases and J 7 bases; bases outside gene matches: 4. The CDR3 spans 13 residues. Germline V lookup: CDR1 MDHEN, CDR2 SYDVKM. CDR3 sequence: CASSLPTGFEAFF. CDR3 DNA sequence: TGTGCCAGCAGTTTACCGACAGGGTTTGAAGCTTTCTTT.

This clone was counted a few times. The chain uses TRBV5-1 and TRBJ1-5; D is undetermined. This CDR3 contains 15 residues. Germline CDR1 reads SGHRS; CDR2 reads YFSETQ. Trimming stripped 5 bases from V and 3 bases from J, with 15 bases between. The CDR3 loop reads CASSPGIMYNQPQHF. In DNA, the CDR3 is TGCGCCAGCAGTCCGGGAATAATGTACAATCAGCCCCAGCATTTT.

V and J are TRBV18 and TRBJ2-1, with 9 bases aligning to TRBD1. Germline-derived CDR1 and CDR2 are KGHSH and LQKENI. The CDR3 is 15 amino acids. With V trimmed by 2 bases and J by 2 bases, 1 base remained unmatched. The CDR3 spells CASSPGTGTYNEQFF. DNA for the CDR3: TGTGCCAGCTCACCAGGGACAGGGACCTACAATGAGCAGTTCTTC. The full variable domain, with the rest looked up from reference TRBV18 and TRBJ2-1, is NAGVMQNPRHLVRRRGQEARLRCSPMKGHSHVYWYRQLPEEGLKFMVYLQKENIIDESGMPKERFSAEFPKEGPSILRIQQVVRGDSAAYFCASSPGTGTYNEQFFGPGTRLTVL.

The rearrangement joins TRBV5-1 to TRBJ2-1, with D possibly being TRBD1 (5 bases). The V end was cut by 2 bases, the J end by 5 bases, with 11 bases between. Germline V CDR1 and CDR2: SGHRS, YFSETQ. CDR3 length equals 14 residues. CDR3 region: CASSLITRDNEQFF. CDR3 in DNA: TGCGCCAGCAGCTTAATTACCAGGGACAATGAGCAGTTCTTC.

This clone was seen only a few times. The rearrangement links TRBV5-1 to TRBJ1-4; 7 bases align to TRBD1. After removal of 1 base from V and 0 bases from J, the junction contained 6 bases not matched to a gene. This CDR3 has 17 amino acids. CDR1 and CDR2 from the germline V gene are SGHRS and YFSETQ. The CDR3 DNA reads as TGCGCCAGCAGCTTGACCTCAGGGGGAGCAACTAATGAAAAACTGTTTTTT. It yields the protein CASSLTSGGATNEKLFF.

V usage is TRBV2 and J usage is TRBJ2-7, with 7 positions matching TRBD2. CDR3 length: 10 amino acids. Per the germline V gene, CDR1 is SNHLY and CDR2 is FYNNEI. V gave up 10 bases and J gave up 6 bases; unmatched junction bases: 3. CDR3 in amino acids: CANGLVEQYF. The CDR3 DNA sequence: TGTGCCAACGGACTAGTCGAGCAGTACTTC.

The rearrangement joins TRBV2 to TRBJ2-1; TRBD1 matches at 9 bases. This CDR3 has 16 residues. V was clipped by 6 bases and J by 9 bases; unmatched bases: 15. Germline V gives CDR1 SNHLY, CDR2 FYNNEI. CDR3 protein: CASSRPETGGGSEQFF. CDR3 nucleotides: TGTGCCAGCAGCCGACCGGAGACAGGGGGTGGCAGTGAGCAGTTCTTC.

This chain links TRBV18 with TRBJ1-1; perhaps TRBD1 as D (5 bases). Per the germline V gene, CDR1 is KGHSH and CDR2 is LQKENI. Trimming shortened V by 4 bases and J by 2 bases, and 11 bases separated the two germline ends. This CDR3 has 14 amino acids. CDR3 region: CASSLTGLNTEAFF. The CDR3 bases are TGTGCCAGCTCACTTACAGGTTTAAACACTGAAGCTTTCTTT.

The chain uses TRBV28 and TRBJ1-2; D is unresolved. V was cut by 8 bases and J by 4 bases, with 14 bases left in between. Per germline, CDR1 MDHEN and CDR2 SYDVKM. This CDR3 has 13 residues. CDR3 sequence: CASQVGGGYGYTF. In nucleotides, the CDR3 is TGTGCCAGCCAGGTGGGCGGAGGCTATGGCTACACCTTC.

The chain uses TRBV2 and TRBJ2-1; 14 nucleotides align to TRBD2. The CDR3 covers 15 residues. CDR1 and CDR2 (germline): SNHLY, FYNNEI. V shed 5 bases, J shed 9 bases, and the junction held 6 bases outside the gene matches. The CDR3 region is CASSPTSGRGGEQFF. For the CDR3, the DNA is TGTGCCAGCAGTCCGACTAGCGGGAGGGGGGGTGAGCAGTTCTTC.

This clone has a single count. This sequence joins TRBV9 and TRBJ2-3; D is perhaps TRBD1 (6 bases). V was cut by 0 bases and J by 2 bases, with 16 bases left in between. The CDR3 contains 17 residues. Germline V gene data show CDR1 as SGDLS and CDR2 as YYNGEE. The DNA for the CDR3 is TGTGCCAGCAGCGTAGATCCAGGGGCGAGGTCCACAGATACGCAGTATTTT. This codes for CASSVDPGARSTDTQYF.